A selection of T cell receptor beta chains follows, all from one sample in a study of T cells after posttransplantation cyclophosphamide. Sequencing used immunoSEQ multiplex PCR; TCRdb keeps in-frame clones, though not all of them. The repertoire includes some 10,000 clones, more than 75% of them detected once, and around a quarter sits in the top ten. The sample here was PBMCs, taken after an allogeneic stem cell transplant with a calcineurin inhibitor and methotrexate. These receptors came from a male patient in his 30s who received an allogeneic stem cell transplant from an unrelated donor, was CMV-positive, and had no GVHD. Some T cells may be the graft donor's. CDR3s include the opening cysteine and the closing phenylalanine or tryptophan. The D gene is left open where the match is weak. The size field is filled for only some rows; it gives once, few, many or a size class.

size	D	V	J	CDR3	DNA
-	-	TRBV2	TRBJ1-5	CASKGGNSNQPQHF	TGTGCCAGCAAGGGAGGGAACTCCAATCAGCCCCAGCATTTT
-	-	TRBV5-4	TRBJ2-5	CASSLTDQETQYF	TGTGCCAGCAGCTTGACGGACCAAGAGACCCAGTACTTC
-	TRBD2	TRBV27	TRBJ2-1	CASSFWTSGDNEQFF	TGTGCCAGCAGTTTCTGGACTAGCGGGGACAATGAGCAGTTCTTC
-	-	TRBV28	TRBJ1-2	CASSSGKRVWYGYTF	TGTGCCAGCAGTTCGGGGAAGCGGGTGTGGTATGGCTACACCTTC
-	-	TRBV29-1	TRBJ1-5	CSVEEHSNQPQHF	TGCAGCGTTGAAGAACATAGCAATCAGCCCCAGCATTTT
once	-	TRBV18	TRBJ1-5	CASSYSGSNQPQHF	TGTGCCAGCTCCTATTCAGGGAGCAATCAGCCCCAGCATTTT
-	-	TRBV27	TRBJ1-5	CASSLRGTHQPQHF	TGTGCCAGCAGTTTAAGGGGAACCCATCAGCCCCAGCATTTT
once	TRBD2	TRBV6-1	TRBJ2-1	CASSRLAGGDNEQFF	TGTGCCAGCAGTAGACTAGCGGGAGGGGACAATGAGCAGTTCTTC
-	TRBD2	TRBV27	TRBJ2-3	CASGTGGPTDTQYF	TGTGCCAGCGGCACGGGAGGGCCAACAGATACGCAGTATTTT
-	TRBD2	TRBV29-1	TRBJ2-5	CSYYRDPTSGRAGTQYF	TGCAGCTATTACAGGGACCCGACTAGCGGGAGGGCCGGGACCCAGTACTTC
-	-	TRBV6-5	TRBJ1-1	CASSYSPQNREAFF	TGTGCCAGCAGTTACTCCCCCCAGAACCGTGAAGCTTTCTTT
few	-	TRBV5-1	TRBJ2-2	CASSDGQPGELFF	TGCGCCAGCAGCGACGGACAGCCCGGGGAGCTGTTTTTT
-	TRBD1	TRBV11-3	TRBJ2-1	CASKPRGQGAGGSAYNEQFF	TGTGCCAGCAAACCTAGGGGACAGGGGGCGGGCGGGTCCGCCTACAATGAGCAGTTCTTC
-	-	TRBV6-6	TRBJ1-2	CASSYGHHYGYTF	TGTGCCAGCAGTTACGGGCACCACTATGGCTACACCTTC
-	-	TRBV28	TRBJ2-7	CASSSLAPSSYEQYF	TGTGCCAGCAGTTCCTTAGCTCCGAGCTCCTACGAGCAGTACTTC
once	-	TRBV21-1	TRBJ1-6	CASSKAPWGVKVSPLHF	TGTGCCAGCAGCAAAGCACCTTGGGGGGTAAAGGTTTCACCCCTCCACTTT
-	-	TRBV5-3	TRBJ1-2	CARSFRTSVDSGYTF	TGTGCCAGAAGCTTCCGGACATCGGTGGATAGTGGCTACACCTTC
-	TRBD2	TRBV5-1	TRBJ2-5	CASSGGDGETQYF	TGCGCCAGCTCGGGGGGAGACGGTGAGACCCAGTACTTC
-	TRBD1	TRBV28	TRBJ2-2	CASSLWSTGAGGSTGELFF	TGTGCCAGCAGTTTATGGAGTACTGGCGCAGGGGGCTCCACCGGGGAGCTGTTTTTT
-	TRBD1	TRBV27	TRBJ2-1	CASSPGDRYNEQFF	TGTGCCAGCAGTCCAGGGGACAGGTACAATGAGCAGTTCTTC
-	TRBD1	TRBV7-9	TRBJ1-4	CASSFRQGSEKLFF	TGTGCCAGCAGCTTCCGACAGGGGAGTGAAAAACTGTTTTTT
once	-	TRBV25-1	TRBJ1-1	CASRGGGGYTEAFF	TGTGCCAGCAGAGGAGGGGGGGGGTACACTGAAGCTTTCTTT
-	-	TRBV7-2	TRBJ1-6	CASSLGSGGWSPLHF	TGTGCCAGCAGCTTAGGATCCGGGGGGTGGTCACCCCTCCACTTT
-	TRBD1	TRBV14	TRBJ1-1	CASSQDPGQGNTEAFF	TGTGCCAGCAGCCAAGACCCCGGACAGGGGAACACTGAAGCTTTCTTT
-	TRBD1	TRBV4-3	TRBJ1-5	CASSLRQGPDQPQHF	TGCGCCAGCAGCCTCCGACAGGGTCCTGATCAGCCCCAGCATTTT
-	-	TRBV28	TRBJ2-3	CARGGGSSKADTQYF	TGTGCCAGGGGGGGCGGGAGCAGTAAGGCAGATACGCAGTATTTT
-	-	TRBV27	TRBJ1-2	CASRPGGNYGYTF	TGTGCCAGCCGACCAGGAGGGAACTATGGCTACACCTTC
-	-	TRBV18	TRBJ2-3	CASSPSSTDTQYF	TGTGCCAGCTCACCGAGTAGCACAGATACGCAGTATTTT
-	TRBD2	TRBV28	TRBJ2-7	CASSPAGGIQGYEQYF	TGTGCCAGCAGCCCCGCGGGGGGTATCCAAGGCTACGAGCAGTACTTC
-	-	TRBV6-5	TRBJ2-3	CASSSTRLGTDTQYF	TGTGCCAGCAGCAGCACTAGATTGGGCACAGATACGCAGTATTTT
-	TRBD2	TRBV2	TRBJ2-6	CASGGLAGANVLTF	TGTGCCAGCGGGGGACTAGCTGGGGCCAACGTCCTGACTTTC
-	TRBD1	TRBV19	TRBJ1-1	CASIGNRGPTEAFF	TGTGCCAGTATCGGGAACAGGGGGCCCACTGAAGCTTTCTTT
-	-	TRBV7-2	TRBJ2-7	CASSLTTGSYEQYF	TGTGCCAGCAGCTTAACGACAGGCTCCTACGAGCAGTACTTC
-	TRBD1	TRBV30	TRBJ1-2	CAWSADRGYGYTF	TGTGCCTGGAGTGCGGACAGGGGATATGGCTACACCTTC
-	TRBD1	TRBV9	TRBJ2-2	CASSVATGETGELFF	TGTGCCAGCAGCGTAGCAACAGGGGAAACCGGGGAGCTGTTTTTT
-	TRBD2	TRBV5-1	TRBJ2-5	CASSPGLAGGPEETQYF	TGCGCCAGCAGCCCCGGACTAGCGGGAGGGCCGGAAGAGACCCAGTACTTC
-	-	TRBV4-3	TRBJ2-3	CASSHWTVRTSTDTQYF	TGCGCCAGCAGCCACTGGACAGTCAGAACTAGCACAGATACGCAGTATTTT
-	TRBD2	TRBV4-3	TRBJ2-1	CASSQDTGMGAGGGNEQFF	TGCGCCAGCAGCCAAGATACCGGGATGGGAGCGGGAGGGGGCAATGAGCAGTTCTTC
-	-	TRBV5-1	TRBJ1-1	CASSLERGGAEAFF	TGCGCCAGCAGCTTGGAAAGGGGGGGAGCTGAAGCTTTCTTT
-	-	TRBV7-2	TRBJ1-4	CASSFGGRGIEKLFF	TGTGCCAGCAGCTTCGGGGGGCGGGGAATAGAAAAACTGTTTTTT
-	-	TRBV2	TRBJ2-1	CASSDRWSTEQFF	TGTGCCAGCAGTGATCGGTGGAGCACGGAGCAGTTCTTC
-	TRBD1	TRBV19	TRBJ2-1	CASRRTGVPYNEQFF	TGTGCCAGTAGACGAACAGGGGTACCCTACAATGAGCAGTTCTTC
-	TRBD2	TRBV7-8	TRBJ2-5	CASSLEAGGVQETQYF	TGTGCCAGCAGCTTAGAGGCGGGAGGGGTTCAAGAGACCCAGTACTTC
-	TRBD2	TRBV4-3	TRBJ2-1	CASSQDWGLEDNEQFF	TGCGCCAGCAGCCAAGATTGGGGACTAGAGGACAATGAGCAGTTCTTC